One sample yielded the 17 T cell receptor beta chains listed below, sequenced in a study of blood T cell repertoires in COVID-19. Repertoires were generated with immunoSEQ multiplex PCR, while TCRdb's copy carries only in-frame clones and drops some. The sample holds around 280,000 clones, around 91% seen once. Sequenced input: PBMCs or T cells enriched from blood (not recorded which). These receptors all come from a woman aged 18-30 years with acute COVID-19.

This sequence joins TRBV27 and TRBJ2-7, with unresolved D. The ends were cut back, 8 bases at V and 2 bases at J, with 16 bases in the middle. The CDR3 covers 14 residues. Germline V gene data show CDR1 as MNHEY and CDR2 as SMNVEV (reference sequence). The CDR3 region has the DNA TGTGCCAGCTCCCAGGCTACCATGGCCTACGAGCAGTACTTC. This codes for CASSQATMAYEQYF.

This chain uses TRBV28 with TRBJ2-6; 9 bases are shared with TRBD1. Germline CDR1 is MDHEN and CDR2 is SYDVKM. CDR3 length: 16 residues. Trimming cost V 6 bases and J 4 bases; bases outside gene matches: 7. The CDR3 here is CASRFTGGRGANVLTF. CDR3 sequence (DNA): TGTGCCAGCAGGTTTACAGGGGGCCGGGGGGCCAACGTCCTGACTTTC.

V usage is TRBV9 and J usage is TRBJ1-2; 10 bases fit TRBD1. The CDR3 covers 14 residues. V trimming: 3 bases; J trimming: 5 bases; junction bases outside the gene matches: 4. The germline V gene has CDR1 SGDLS and CDR2 YYNGEE. CDR3 sequence: CASSGDRGAYGYTF. The CDR3 DNA sequence: TGTGCCAGCAGCGGGGACAGGGGCGCTTATGGCTACACCTTC.

The chain has TRBV7-8 and TRBJ1-2, with a weak D call TRBD1 (5 bases). This CDR3 has 16 amino acids. Deletions cut 0 bases from V and 0 bases from J, with 11 bases between. The germline V gene encodes CDR1 SGHVS and CDR2 FQNEAQ. Here the CDR3 reads CASSLAQGRTNYGYTF. The CDR3 region has the DNA TGTGCCAGCAGCTTAGCGCAGGGCAGAACTAACTATGGCTACACCTTC.

The J gene is TRBJ2-1, the V gene TRBV29-1, with 10 nucleotides matching TRBD2. V lost 3 bases and J lost 0; bases outside the gene matches: 5. CDR1 and CDR2 from the germline V gene are SQVTM and ANQGSEA. The CDR3 has 16 amino acids. The CDR3 bases are TGCAGCGTTGATATACTAGCGGGGACCTCCTACAATGAGCAGTTCTTC. It translates to CSVDILAGTSYNEQFF.

The chain has TRBV5-5 and TRBJ2-1, with D possibly being TRBD2 (6 bases). The germline V gene encodes CDR1 SGHKS and CDR2 YYEKEE (reference sequence). V lost 6 bases and J lost 1, with 29 bases in between. The CDR3 length is 20 residues. Here the CDR3 reads CASIPHPTHSGSKSYNEQFF. CDR3 nucleotides: TGTGCCAGCATTCCCCATCCCACCCATAGCGGTAGTAAGTCCTACAATGAGCAGTTCTTC.

The chain joins TRBV11-2 to TRBJ2-2, with 7 nucleotides matching TRBD1. The CDR3 is 15 residues long. The V gene's germline CDR1 is SGHAT and CDR2 FQNNGV. J lost 0 bases, V lost 5 bases, and 3 bases had no gene match. The CDR3 loop is CASSTDRANTGELFF. The CDR3, as DNA: TGTGCCAGCAGCACTGACAGGGCGAACACCGGGGAGCTGTTTTTT.

This chain connects TRBV2 to TRBJ1-5, with 9 bases aligning to TRBD1. Trimming cost V 6 bases and J 5 bases; bases outside gene matches: 5. The V gene's germline CDR1 is SNHLY and CDR2 FYNNEI. The CDR3 is 14 amino acids. This CDR3 reads CASSKDRGDQPQHF. The DNA for the CDR3 is TGTGCCAGCAGCAAAGACAGGGGGGATCAGCCCCAGCATTTT.

The chain uses TRBV12-3 or TRBV12-4 and TRBJ2-1; D might be TRBD2 (5 bases). The CDR3 spans 12 residues. V lost 6 bases and J lost 15, with 18 bases in between. CDR3 region: CASRLDRDPMFF. CDR3 bases: TGTGCCAGCAGACTTGACCGGGATCCCATGTTCTTC.

The chain carries TRBV7-7 and TRBJ2-1, with D perhaps TRBD1 (6 bases). Looked up from germline, CDR1 is SSHAT and CDR2 is FNYEAQ (reference sequence). This CDR3 has 17 amino acids. The ends were cut back, 1 base at V and 7 bases at J, with 20 bases in the middle. The CDR3, as DNA: TGTGCCAGCAGCTTAGTCCCCGGGACAAGGTCGGAGAATGAGCAGTTCTTC. Translation gives CASSLVPGTRSENEQFF.

The chain couples TRBV10-3 to TRBJ2-5; 9 bases are shared with TRBD2. Germline CDR1 reads ENHRY; CDR2 reads SYGVKD. The CDR3 has 17 amino acids. V gave up 5 bases and J gave up 4 bases; unmatched junction bases: 14. CDR3: CAISPLSVAGAVETQYF. The CDR3 DNA follows: TGTGCCATCAGTCCTCTTTCGGTAGCGGGAGCGGTAGAGACCCAGTACTTC.

The chain recombines TRBV6-5 with TRBJ1-1; 7 bases agree with TRBD1. Trimming took 6 bases from V and 4 from J; bases not matched to a gene: 8. CDR1 and CDR2 (germline): MNHEY, SVGAGI. The CDR3 length is 14 residues. DNA of the CDR3: TGTGCCAGCAGGTTACAGGGGTGGATCACTGAAGCTTTCTTT. This translates into CASRLQGWITEAFF.

The V and J genes are TRBV6-6 and TRBJ1-2; TRBD1 matches at 7 bases. The CDR3 extends over 11 amino acids. V gave up 6 bases and J gave up 10 bases; unmatched junction bases: 5. CDR1 is MNHNY and CDR2 is SVGAGI in the germline V gene (reference sequence). This CDR3 is CASRDRLDYTF. In DNA, the CDR3 is TGTGCCAGCAGGGACAGGTTGGACTACACCTTC.

The rearrangement links TRBV12-3 or TRBV12-4 to TRBJ1-3; the D gene is possibly TRBD1 (6 bases). Trimming removed 10 bases at V and 0 bases at J, with 10 bases between. The CDR3 runs 13 residues. CDR3: CATAGDSGNTIYF. CDR3 coding DNA: TGTGCCACCGCAGGGGACTCTGGAAACACCATATATTTT.

This clone was counted a few times. The J gene is TRBJ2-7, the V gene TRBV28, with a weak D call TRBD2 (6 bases). V gave up 6 bases and J gave up 3 bases, with 18 bases separating them. This CDR3 region has 15 residues. Germline loops: CDR1 MDHEN, CDR2 SYDVKM. CDR3 in amino acids: CASSTGTQTIYEQYF. Written as DNA, the CDR3 is TGTGCCAGCAGCACCGGGACTCAAACCATCTACGAGCAGTACTTC.

This clone has just a few counts. V usage is TRBV30 and J usage is TRBJ2-3, with D maybe TRBD2 (5 bases). V dropped 2 bases and J dropped 5 bases, with 14 bases sitting between them. The CDR3 length is 14 residues. The germline V gene has CDR1 GTSNPN and CDR2 SVGIG (reference sequence). The CDR3 sequence is CAWSTERRQDTQYF. Here the CDR3 DNA reads TGTGCCTGGAGTACCGAGCGGAGACAAGATACGCAGTATTTT.

The CDR3 region has the DNA TGTGCCAGCAGTTTTAGGAAGAGGTCCCTCGGCTTGGGCTACACCTTC. Amino acids: CASSFRKRSLGLGYTF. The chain combines TRBV6-2 or TRBV6-3 with TRBJ1-2; D is unclear. From germline, CDR1 is MNHEY and CDR2 SVGEGT. V lost 4 bases and J lost 8, with 23 bases in between. This CDR3 has 16 amino acids.